This T cell receptor (beta chain) is from a study of T-cell reconstitution after alpha-beta-depleted transplantation in children. This clonotype was counted ten times or more. The authors prepared the TCRbeta library with unique molecular identifiers. TCRdb ran MiXCR on the PCR reads and lists one entry per CDR3 protein. Here the sample spans approximately 200,000 distinct CDR3 sequences, approximately 14% being singletons. Germline assignment: CDR1 SGHTA and CDR2 FQGNSA. The CDR3 spans 13 residues. The V end was cut by 5 bases, the J end by 7 bases, with 12 bases between. The rearrangement links TRBV7-2 to TRBJ2-1; D might be TRBD1 or TRBD2, each matching 5 bases. Material: PBMCs from the stem cell graft donor, obtained from the stem cell graft. The TCR originated in a human donor who donated a stem cell graft to a child with acute lymphoblastic leukemia. The CDR3 here is CASSRGRENEQFF. The DNA for the CDR3 is TGTGCCAGCAGCCGGGGCCGGGAAAATGAGCAGTTCTTC.